This T cell receptor beta chain is drawn from a study of cytomegalovirus exposure and HLA in healthy donors. The study, taken as a whole, reports: Testing in vitro showed a few CMV-associated chains specific for CMV antigens.

J lost 6 bases, V lost 7 bases, and 8 bases had no gene match. Germline V gene data show CDR1 as LNHDA and CDR2 as SQIVND (reference sequence). The CDR3 covers 15 residues. Regarding this clone: Antigen: not known.

Primers: 60 Vbeta forward and 13 Jbeta reverse. Only in-frame clones appear in the TCRdb table, and some are missing; sequencing was by immunoSEQ multiplex PCR. The sample includes around 150,000 clones, approximately 82% of them seen just once. The genes are TRBV19 and TRBJ1-5; TRBD1 matches at 11 bases. Input material: PBMCs. The TCR originated in a male donor in good health and CMV-seronegative. The DNA for the CDR3 is TGTGCCAGTAAACTTGAGGGACAGGGGGTTCAGCCCCAGCATTTT. Protein product: CASKLEGQGVQPQHF.